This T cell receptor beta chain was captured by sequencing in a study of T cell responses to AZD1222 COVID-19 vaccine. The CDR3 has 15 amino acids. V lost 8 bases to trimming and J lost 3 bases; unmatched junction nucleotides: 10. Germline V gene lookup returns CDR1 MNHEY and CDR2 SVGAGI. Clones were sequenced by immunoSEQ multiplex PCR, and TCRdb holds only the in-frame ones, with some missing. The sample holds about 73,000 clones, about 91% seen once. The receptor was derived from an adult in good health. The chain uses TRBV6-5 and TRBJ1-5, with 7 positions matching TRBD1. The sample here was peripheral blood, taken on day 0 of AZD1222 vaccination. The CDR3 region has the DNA TGTGCCAGCTGTTCGACGGGACAGCACAATCAGCCCCAGCATTTT. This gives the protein CASCSTGQHNQPQHF.